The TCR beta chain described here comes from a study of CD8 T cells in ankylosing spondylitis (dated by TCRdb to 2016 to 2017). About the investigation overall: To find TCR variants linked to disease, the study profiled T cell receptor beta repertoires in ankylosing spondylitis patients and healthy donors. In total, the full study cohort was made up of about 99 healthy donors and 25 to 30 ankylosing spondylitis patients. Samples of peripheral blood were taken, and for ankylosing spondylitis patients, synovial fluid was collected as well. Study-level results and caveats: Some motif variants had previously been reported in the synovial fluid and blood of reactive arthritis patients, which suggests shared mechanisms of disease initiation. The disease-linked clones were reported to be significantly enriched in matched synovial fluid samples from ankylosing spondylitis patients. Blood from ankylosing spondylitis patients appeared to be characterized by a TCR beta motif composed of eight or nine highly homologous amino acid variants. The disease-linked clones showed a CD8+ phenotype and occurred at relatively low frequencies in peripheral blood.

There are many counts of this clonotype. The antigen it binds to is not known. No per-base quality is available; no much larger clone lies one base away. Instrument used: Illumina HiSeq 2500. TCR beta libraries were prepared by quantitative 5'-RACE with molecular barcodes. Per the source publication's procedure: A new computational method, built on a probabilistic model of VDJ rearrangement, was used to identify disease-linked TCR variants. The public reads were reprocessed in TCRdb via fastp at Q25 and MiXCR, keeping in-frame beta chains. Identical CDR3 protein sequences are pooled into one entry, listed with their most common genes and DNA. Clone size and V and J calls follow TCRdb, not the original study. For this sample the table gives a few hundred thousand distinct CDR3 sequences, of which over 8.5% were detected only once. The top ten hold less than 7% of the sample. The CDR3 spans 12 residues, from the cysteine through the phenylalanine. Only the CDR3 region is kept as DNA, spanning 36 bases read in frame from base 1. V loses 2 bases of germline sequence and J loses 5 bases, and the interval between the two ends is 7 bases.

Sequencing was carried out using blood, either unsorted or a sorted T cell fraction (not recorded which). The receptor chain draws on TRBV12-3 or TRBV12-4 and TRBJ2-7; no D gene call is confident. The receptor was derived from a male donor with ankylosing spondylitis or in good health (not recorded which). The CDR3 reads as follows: CASSLSPNEQYF. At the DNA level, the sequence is TGTGCCAGCAGTTTATCTCCCAACGAGCAGTACTTC.